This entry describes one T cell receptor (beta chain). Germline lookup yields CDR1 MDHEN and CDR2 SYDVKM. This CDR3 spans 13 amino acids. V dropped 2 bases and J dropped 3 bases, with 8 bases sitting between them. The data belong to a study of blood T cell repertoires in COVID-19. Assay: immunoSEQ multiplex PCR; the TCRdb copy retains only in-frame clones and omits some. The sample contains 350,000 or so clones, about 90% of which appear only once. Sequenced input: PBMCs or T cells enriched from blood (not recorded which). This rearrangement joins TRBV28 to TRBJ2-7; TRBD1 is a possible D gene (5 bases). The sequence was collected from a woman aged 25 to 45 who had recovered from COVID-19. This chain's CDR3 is CASSLNRNYEQYF. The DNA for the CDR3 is TGTGCCAGCAGTTTAAACAGGAACTACGAGCAGTACTTC.